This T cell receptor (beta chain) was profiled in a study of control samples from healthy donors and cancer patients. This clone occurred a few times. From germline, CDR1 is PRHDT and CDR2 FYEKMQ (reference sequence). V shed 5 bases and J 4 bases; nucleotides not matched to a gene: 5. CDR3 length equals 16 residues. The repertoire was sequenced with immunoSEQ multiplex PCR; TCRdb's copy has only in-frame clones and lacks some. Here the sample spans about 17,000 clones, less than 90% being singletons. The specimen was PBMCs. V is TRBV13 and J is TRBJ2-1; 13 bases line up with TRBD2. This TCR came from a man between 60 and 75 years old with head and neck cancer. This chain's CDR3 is CASSPEGLAGYNEQFF. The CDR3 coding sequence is TGTGCCAGCAGCCCCGAGGGACTAGCGGGGTACAATGAGCAGTTCTTC.